The present entry profiles one TCR beta chain with its context. Its antigen is still unknown. The record has no base qualities; no much larger clone is one base away. The data are from a study of radiation and T cells in renal cell carcinoma (dated by TCRdb to about 2020). With regard to the full study: In total, 53 samples underwent TCR beta sequencing: 25 or so tumors plus 27 peripheral blood samples. The last blood draw occurred 4 weeks after radiation, at the same time as nephrectomy. In the approximately 58 samples combined, around 3.9 million unique CDR3 nucleotide sequences were found, encoding some 2,500,000 unique CDR3 amino acid sequences. The paper as a whole reports these results and caveats: Because the trial had a single-armed design, the trial could not examine how radiation dose or scheduling affected the TCR repertoire. Because no pretreatment tumor biopsies were available, whether clonotypes were present in the tumor at baseline could not be determined. Dynamics of the blood repertoire were not tracked past 4 weeks after treatment. An increase in top tumor clonotypes in blood was observed from baseline to 2 weeks post-radiation, followed by contraction by 4 weeks, which was taken to suggest transient expansion of tumor-resident clones.

TCR beta libraries were generated from genomic DNA with the immunoSEQ kit, following the manufacturer's recommendations. Library preparation used a first multiplex PCR with proprietary primers, then a second PCR adding unique barcodes, with bead cleanups after each round. Each sample batch included a kit-provided positive control reaction and a negative control reaction. The final libraries underwent checking on an Agilent 4200 TapeStation D1000 ScreenTape, volumetric pooling, and quantification by qPCR. An Illumina NextSeq500 fitted with a MidOutput 150-cycle cartridge performed the sequencing, running 156 Read1 cycles and 15 Index1 cycles with the kit's custom primers. The pooled library was loaded at roughly 1 pM with about 18% PhiX control spiked in. The study's processing was this. The vendor-processed data were analyzed in R, and a clonotype was defined as all T cells that share the same CDR3 nucleotide sequence. For clone abundance analyses, frequencies were normalized to the 10,000 most abundant clones in each sample. Public T cell clones, averaging fewer than five per sample, were removed before analysis. A difference in abundance of at least 32-fold between compartments was used to define tumor-enriched and baseline blood-enriched clonotypes. A beta-binomial differential abundance model was applied to find clonotypes that expanded or contracted between blood time points. Tumor-blood repertoire similarity was measured with the Baroni-Urbani and Buser coefficient, and group comparisons used two-tailed Wilcoxon tests in R. The immuneACCESS repertoire file appears here via TCRdb, limited to in-frame rearrangements. These files lack a portion of the clones; in checked studies, under half of the deficit traces to unresolved V genes, and the cause of the others is not known. V and J calls and clone size are copied from that table; D and trimming were computed from the DNA. This sample lists approximately 150,000 clones; 65% to 90% were detected once. The ten most abundant clones make up around a sixth of the sample.

The time point label corresponds to: blood 4 weeks post-SBRT, at nephrectomy. Interpreted using the paper, the treatment or condition label stands for: 15 Gy SBRT to primary tumor, nephrectomy 4 weeks later. The samples were drawn from a clinical trial, where primary renal cell carcinomas were treated with 15 Gy of stereotactic body radiation therapy and then removed by nephrectomy 4 weeks afterward. To follow tumor-enriched clonotypes, peripheral blood was collected serially from radiation-treated patients at baseline and again at 2 weeks and 4 weeks after SBRT. All patients had renal cell carcinoma with clear cell pathology. The QIAamp DNA Blood Mini Kit (Qiagen) was used to prepare genomic DNA for TCR sequencing. The analyses included just those samples that passed every quality control check. For CDR1 and CDR2, the germline V gene (reference sequence) lists LNHNV and YYDKDF. V is cut by 0 bases and J by 9 bases, and the space between the germline ends is 6 bases. CDR3 length: 12 amino acids, cysteine to phenylalanine. The read is trimmed to its CDR3 DNA, 36 bases read in frame from base 1.

The TCR was taken from a woman aged 45-65 years with renal cell carcinoma. The chain is encoded by TRBV15 joined to TRBJ1-5; no D gene is confidently identified. The source material was blood, sampled from a patient whose treatment included radiotherapy and nephrectomy. The sequenced DNA is TGTGCCACCAGCAGAGATCTTTGGCCCCAGCATTTT. Its amino acids are CATSRDLWPQHF.